This T cell receptor (beta chain) was recovered during a study of vaccination effects on CD4 cells after COVID-19. As for the study in general: As their vaccination, participants received two doses of either BNT162b2 or mRNA-1273. Study results and limitations: Researchers report that only 1 of 255 vaccine-induced clones in healthy vaccinees cross-reacted with common cold coronaviruses.

As to this clone: What it binds is unknown.

From germline, CDR1 is GTSNPN and CDR2 SVGIG (reference sequence). J was trimmed by 6 bases and V by 1 base; bases with no gene match: 2. There are 13 residues in the CDR3. Prior to sequencing, the ViraFEST assay stimulated PBMC with viral peptide pools, which expanded the antigen-specific CD4+ T cells. Following 10 days of culture, CD4+ T cells were isolated. Neither prior SARS-CoV-2 infection nor positive nucleocapsid antibodies were present in the vaccine recipients. IL-2 medium took the place of half the medium on both days 3 and 7. The repertoire was sequenced with immunoSEQ multiplex PCR; TCRdb's copy has only in-frame clones and lacks some. In the table there are fewer than 85,000 clones, 60% to 85% of which are singletons.

J is TRBJ1-5 and V is TRBV30, with TRBD1 identical over 8 bases. The source is a human donor who received a COVID-19 vaccine. Sequencing was performed on CD4+ T cells from PBMCs cultured with SARS-CoV-2 spike peptides, taken before COVID-19 vaccination. The chain's CDR3 is CAWSGDRGQPQHF. The CDR3, as DNA: TGTGCCTGGAGTGGAGACAGGGGTCAGCCCCAGCATTTT. Full variable domain (outside the CDR3, taken from reference TRBV30 and TRBJ1-5): SQTIHQWPATLVQPVGSPLSLECTVEGTSNPNLYWYRQAAGRGLQLLFYSVGIGQISSEVPQNLSASRPQDRQFILSSKKLLLSDSGFYLCAWSGDRGQPQHFGDGTRLSIL.